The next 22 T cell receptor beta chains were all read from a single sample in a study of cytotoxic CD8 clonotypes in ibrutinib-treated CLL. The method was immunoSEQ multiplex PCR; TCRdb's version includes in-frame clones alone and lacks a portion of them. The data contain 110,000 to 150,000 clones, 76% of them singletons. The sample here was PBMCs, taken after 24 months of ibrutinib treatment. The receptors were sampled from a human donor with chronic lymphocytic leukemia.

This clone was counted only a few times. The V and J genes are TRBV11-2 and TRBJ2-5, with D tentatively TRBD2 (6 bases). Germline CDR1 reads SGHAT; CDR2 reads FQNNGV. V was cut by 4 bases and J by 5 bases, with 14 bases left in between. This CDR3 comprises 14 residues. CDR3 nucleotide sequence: TGTGCCAGCAGCTGGGCGCTCGGAGGGGAGACCCAGTACTTC. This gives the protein CASSWALGGETQYF.

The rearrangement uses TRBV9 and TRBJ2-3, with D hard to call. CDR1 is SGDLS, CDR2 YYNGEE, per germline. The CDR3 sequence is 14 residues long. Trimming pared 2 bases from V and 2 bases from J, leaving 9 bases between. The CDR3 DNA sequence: TGTGCCAGCAGCGTTTCCGGGTTCACAGATACGCAGTATTTT. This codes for CASSVSGFTDTQYF.

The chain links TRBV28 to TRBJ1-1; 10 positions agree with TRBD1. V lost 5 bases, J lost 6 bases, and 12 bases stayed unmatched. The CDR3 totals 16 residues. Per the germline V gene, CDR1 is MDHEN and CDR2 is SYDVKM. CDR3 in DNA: TGTGCCAGCAGTATTCTACCGGGACAGGGGTCCCCTGAAGCTTTCTTT. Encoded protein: CASSILPGQGSPEAFF.

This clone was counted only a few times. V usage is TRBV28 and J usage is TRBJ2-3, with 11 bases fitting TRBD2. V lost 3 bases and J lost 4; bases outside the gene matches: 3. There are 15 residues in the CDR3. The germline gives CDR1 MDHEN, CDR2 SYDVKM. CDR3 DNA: TGTGCCAGCAGTTTTAGCGGGGGGGGCCCAGATACGCAGTATTTT. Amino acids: CASSFSGGGPDTQYF. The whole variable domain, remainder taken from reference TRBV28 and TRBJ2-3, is DVKVTQSSRYLVKRTGEKVFLECVQDMDHENMFWYRQDPGLGLRLIYFSYDVKMKEKGDIPEGYSVSREKKERFSLILESASTNQTSMYLCASSFSGGGPDTQYFGPGTRLTVL.

In DNA form, the CDR3 reads TGTGCCAGCAGCCGGGTAGTTTACGAGCAGTACTTC. Protein product: CASSRVVYEQYF. V gene TRBV7-9 combines with J gene TRBJ2-7; D gene unclear. The V end lost 5 bases, the J end lost 4 bases, and 9 bases lay between the germline ends. The CDR3 spans 12 residues. The germline CDR1 and CDR2 sequences are SEHNR and FQNEAQ (reference sequence).

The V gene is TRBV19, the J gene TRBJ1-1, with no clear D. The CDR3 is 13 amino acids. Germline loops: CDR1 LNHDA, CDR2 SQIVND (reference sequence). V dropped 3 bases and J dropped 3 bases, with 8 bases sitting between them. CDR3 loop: CASSIPGDTEAFF. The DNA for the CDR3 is TGTGCCAGTAGTATCCCGGGAGACACTGAAGCTTTCTTT. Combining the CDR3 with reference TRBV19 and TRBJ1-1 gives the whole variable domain DGGITQSPKYLFRKEGQNVTLSCEQNLNHDAMYWYRQDPGQGLRLIYYSQIVNDFQKGDIAEGYSVSREKKESFPLTVTSAQKNPTAFYLCASSIPGDTEAFFGQGTRLTVV.

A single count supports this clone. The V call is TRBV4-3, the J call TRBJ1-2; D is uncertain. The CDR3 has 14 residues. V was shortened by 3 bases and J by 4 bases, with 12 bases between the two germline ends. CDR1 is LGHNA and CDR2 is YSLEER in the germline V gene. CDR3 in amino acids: CASSQSRAVYGYTF. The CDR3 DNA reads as TGCGCCAGCAGCCAGTCCCGGGCCGTCTATGGCTACACCTTC.

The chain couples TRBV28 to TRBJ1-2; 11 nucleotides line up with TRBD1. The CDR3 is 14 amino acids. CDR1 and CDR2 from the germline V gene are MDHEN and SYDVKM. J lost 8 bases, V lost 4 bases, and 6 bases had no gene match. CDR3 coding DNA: TGTGCCAGCAGTTCCGGACAGGGGGCGGGAGGCTACACCTTC. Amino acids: CASSSGQGAGGYTF.

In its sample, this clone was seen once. This chain's CDR3 is CASAASGGLYNEQFF. The CDR3 nucleotides read TGTGCGAGCGCGGCTAGCGGAGGTCTGTACAATGAGCAGTTCTTC. V gene TRBV7-2 combines with J gene TRBJ2-1; 7 bases are shared with TRBD2. The CDR3 covers 15 residues. Germline CDR1 reads SGHTA; CDR2 reads FQGNSA.

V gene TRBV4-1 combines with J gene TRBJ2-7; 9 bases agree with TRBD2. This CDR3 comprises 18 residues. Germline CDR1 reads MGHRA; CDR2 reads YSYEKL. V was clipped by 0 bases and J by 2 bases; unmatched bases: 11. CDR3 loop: CASSQEDGPAGGPYEQYF. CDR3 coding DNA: TGCGCCAGCAGCCAAGAGGATGGGCCCGCGGGAGGGCCCTACGAGCAGTACTTC.

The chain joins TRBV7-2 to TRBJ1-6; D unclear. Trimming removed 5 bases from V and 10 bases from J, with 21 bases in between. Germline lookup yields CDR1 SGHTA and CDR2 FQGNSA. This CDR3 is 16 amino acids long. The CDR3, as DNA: TGTGCCAGCAGCGCACCGGACCGTCACGGGAGGTCACCCCTCCACTTT. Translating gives CASSAPDRHGRSPLHF. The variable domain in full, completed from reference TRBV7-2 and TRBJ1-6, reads GAGVSQSPSNKVTEKGKDVELRCDPISGHTALYWYRQSLGQGLEFLIYFQGNSAPDKSGLPSDRFSAERTGGSVSTLTIQRTQQEDSAVYLCASSAPDRHGRSPLHFGNGTRLTVT.

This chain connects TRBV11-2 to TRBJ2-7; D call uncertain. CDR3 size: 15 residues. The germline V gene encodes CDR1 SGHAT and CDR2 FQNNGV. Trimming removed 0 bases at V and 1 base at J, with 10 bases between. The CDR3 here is CASSLDVKGSYEQYF. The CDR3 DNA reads TGTGCCAGCAGCTTAGACGTTAAAGGGTCCTACGAGCAGTACTTC.

The CDR3 is CAWSAPGAWDGKNIQYF. CDR3 sequence (DNA): TGTGCCTGGAGTGCCCCGGGGGCCTGGGACGGGAAAAACATTCAGTACTTC. The chain couples TRBV30 to TRBJ2-4; D is perhaps TRBD1 or TRBD2 (6 bases each). V lost 1 base and J 4 bases, leaving 20 bases between the germline ends. The germline gives CDR1 GTSNPN, CDR2 SVGIG (reference sequence). CDR3 length: 17 amino acids.

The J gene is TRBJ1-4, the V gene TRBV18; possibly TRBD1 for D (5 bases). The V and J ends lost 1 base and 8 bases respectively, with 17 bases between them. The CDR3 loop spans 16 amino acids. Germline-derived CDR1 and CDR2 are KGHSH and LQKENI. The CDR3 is CASSPLGVGTGEKLFF. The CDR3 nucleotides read TGTGCCAGCTCACCACTTGGAGTAGGGACCGGGGAAAAACTGTTTTTT.

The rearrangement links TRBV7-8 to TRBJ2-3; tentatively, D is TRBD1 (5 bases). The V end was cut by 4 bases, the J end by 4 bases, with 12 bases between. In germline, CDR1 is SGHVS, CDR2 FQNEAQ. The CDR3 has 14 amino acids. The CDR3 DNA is TGTGCCAGCAGCTCCCCCAGCAGGGCAGATACGCAGTATTTT. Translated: CASSSPSRADTQYF.

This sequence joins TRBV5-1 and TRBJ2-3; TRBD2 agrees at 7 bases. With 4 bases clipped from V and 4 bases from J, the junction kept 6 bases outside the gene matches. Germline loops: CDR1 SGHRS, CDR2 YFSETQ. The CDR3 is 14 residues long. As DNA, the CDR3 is TGCGCCAGCAGCCCTAGCGGACCCCCAGATACGCAGTATTTT. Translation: CASSPSGPPDTQYF.

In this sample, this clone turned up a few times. Here the CDR3 reads CATALGVAFF. In DNA, the CDR3 is TGTGCCACAGCTTTAGGGGTCGCTTTCTTT. V usage is TRBV6-1 and J usage is TRBJ1-1; TRBD1 is a possible D gene (5 bases). Germline V lookup: CDR1 MNHNS, CDR2 SASEGT. The CDR3 sequence is 10 residues long. The V end lost 10 bases, the J end lost 11 bases, and 14 bases lay between the germline ends.

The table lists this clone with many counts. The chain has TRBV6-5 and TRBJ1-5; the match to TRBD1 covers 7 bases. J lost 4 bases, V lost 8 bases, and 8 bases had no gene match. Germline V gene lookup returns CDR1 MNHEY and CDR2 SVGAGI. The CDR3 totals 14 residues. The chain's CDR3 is CASPPRDRNQPQHF. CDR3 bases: TGTGCCAGCCCCCCCCGGGACAGAAATCAGCCCCAGCATTTT.

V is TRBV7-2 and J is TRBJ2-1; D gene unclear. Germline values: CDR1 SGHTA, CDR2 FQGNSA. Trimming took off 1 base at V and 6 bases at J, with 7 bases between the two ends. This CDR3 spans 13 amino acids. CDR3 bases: TGTGCCAGCAGCTTAGGGCTAGGCAATGAGCAGTTCTTC. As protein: CASSLGLGNEQFF.

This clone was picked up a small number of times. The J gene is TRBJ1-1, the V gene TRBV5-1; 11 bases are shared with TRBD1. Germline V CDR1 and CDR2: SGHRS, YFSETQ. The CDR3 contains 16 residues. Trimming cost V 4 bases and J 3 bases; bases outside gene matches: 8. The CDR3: CASSPGQGAGDTEAFF. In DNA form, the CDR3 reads TGCGCCAGCAGCCCCGGACAGGGGGCGGGGGACACTGAAGCTTTCTTT. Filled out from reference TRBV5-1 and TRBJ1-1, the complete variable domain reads KAGVTQTPRYLIKTRGQQVTLSCSPISGHRSVSWYQQTPGQGLQFLFEYFSETQRNKGNFPGRFSGRQFSNSRSEMNVSTLELGDSALYLCASSPGQGAGDTEAFFGQGTRLTVV.

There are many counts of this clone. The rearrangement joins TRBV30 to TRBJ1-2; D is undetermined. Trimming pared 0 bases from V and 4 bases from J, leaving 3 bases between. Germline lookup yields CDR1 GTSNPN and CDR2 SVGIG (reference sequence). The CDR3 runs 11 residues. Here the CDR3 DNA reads TGTGCCTGGAGTGTCTTCTATGGCTACACCTTC. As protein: CAWSVFYGYTF. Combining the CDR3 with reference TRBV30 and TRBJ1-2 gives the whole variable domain SQTIHQWPATLVQPVGSPLSLECTVEGTSNPNLYWYRQAAGRGLQLLFYSVGIGQISSEVPQNLSASRPQDRQFILSSKKLLLSDSGFYLCAWSVFYGYTFGSGTRLTVV.

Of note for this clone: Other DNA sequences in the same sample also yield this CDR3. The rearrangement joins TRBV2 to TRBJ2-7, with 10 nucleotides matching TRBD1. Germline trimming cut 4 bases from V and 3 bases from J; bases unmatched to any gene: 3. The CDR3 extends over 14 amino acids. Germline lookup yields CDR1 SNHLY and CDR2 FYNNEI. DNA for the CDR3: TGTGCCAGCAGTGTGGGGACAGGGGACTACGAGCAGTACTTC. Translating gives CASSVGTGDYEQYF.